This T cell receptor beta chain is drawn from a study of radiation and T cells in renal cell carcinoma. Study-wide results and caveats: From baseline, blood top tumor clonotypes peaked at 2 weeks post-radiation.

Details on this clone: As yet, its antigen is unknown.

Specified time point: baseline pretreatment blood. As to treatment: 15 Gy SBRT to primary tumor, nephrectomy 4 weeks later. Radiation-treated patients gave blood at baseline, week 2 and week 4. The tumor was a clear cell renal cell carcinoma. The method was immunoSEQ multiplex PCR; TCRdb's version includes in-frame clones alone and lacks a portion of them. The sample lists 90,000 to 95,000 clones, 82% occurring once. Germline CDR1 SGHAT, CDR2 FQNNGV. Trimming removed 2 bases from V and 6 bases from J, with 8 bases in between. The CDR3 runs 12 residues. The chain is built from TRBV11-2 and TRBJ2-7; possibly TRBD1 for D (6 bases). The sequence was obtained from a man between 60 and 75 years old with renal cell carcinoma. Material: blood, obtained from a patient whose treatment included radiotherapy and nephrectomy. The CDR3 nucleotides read TGTGCCAGCAGCTTAAAGGGGGTCGAGCAGTACTTC. Protein sequence: CASSLKGVEQYF.